This T cell receptor (beta chain) was retrieved from a study of shared clonotypes between healthy human individuals. Findings and limits, study-wide: Sampling was confined to blood; repertoires within tissues likely differ.

The sample holds one count of this clone. Its matching antigen is unknown. Assay: immunoSEQ multiplex PCR; the TCRdb copy retains only in-frame clones and omits some. This table holds 950,000 to 1,100,000 clones, roughly 74% found once. A CD45RA+ naive subset and a CD45RA-negative memory subset were split from CD4+ cells. Sequencing used memory CD4+ T cells from PBMCs. Subset given: CD45RA-negative fraction. This sequence originates from a man aged 18 to 29 in good health. Some clones in this sample may be carry-over from other donors' samples.

The CDR3 is CASSPPYGVDEQYF. In DNA form, the CDR3 reads TGTGCCAGCTCACCACCGTACGGGGTGGACGAGCAGTACTTC. The V call is TRBV18, the J call TRBJ2-7, with TRBD2 as a possible D gene (5 bases). CDR3 size: 14 residues. CDR1 is KGHSH and CDR2 is LQKENI in the germline V gene. V gave up 0 bases and J gave up 5 bases, with 11 bases separating them.